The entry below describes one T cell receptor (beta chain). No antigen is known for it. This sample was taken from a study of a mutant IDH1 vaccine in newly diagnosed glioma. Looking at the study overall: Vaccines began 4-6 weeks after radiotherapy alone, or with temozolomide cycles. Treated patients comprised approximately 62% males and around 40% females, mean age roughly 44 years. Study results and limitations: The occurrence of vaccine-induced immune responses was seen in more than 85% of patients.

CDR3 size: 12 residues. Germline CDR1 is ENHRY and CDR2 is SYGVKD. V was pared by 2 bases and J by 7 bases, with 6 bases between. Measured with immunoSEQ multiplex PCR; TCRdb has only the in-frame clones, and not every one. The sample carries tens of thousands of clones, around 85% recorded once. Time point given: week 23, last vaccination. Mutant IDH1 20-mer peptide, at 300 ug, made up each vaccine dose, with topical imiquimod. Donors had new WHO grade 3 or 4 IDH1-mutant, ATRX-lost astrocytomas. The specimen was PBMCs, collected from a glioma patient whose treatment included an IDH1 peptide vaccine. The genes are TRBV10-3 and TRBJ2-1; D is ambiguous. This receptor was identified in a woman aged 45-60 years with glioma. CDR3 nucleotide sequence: TGTGCCATCAGTGAGAGTTGGAATGAGCAGTTCTTC. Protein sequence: CAISESWNEQFF.